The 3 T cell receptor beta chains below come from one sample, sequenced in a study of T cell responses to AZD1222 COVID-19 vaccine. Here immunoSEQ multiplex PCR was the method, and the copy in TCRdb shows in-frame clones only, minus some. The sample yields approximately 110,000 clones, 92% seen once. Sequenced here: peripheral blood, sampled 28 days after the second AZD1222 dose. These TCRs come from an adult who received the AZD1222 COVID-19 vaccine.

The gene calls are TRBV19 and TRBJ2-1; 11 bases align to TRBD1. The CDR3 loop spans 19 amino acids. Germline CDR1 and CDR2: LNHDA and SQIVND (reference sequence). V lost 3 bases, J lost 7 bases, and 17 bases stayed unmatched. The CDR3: CASSMVARLLGQGANEQFF. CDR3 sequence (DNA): TGTGCCAGTAGTATGGTTGCACGTCTCCTAGGACAGGGGGCTAATGAGCAGTTCTTC.

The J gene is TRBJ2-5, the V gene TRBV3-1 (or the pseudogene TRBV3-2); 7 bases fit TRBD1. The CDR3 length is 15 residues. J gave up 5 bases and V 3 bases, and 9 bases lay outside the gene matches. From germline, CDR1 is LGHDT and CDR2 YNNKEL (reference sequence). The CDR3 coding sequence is TGTGCCAGCAGCCACACAGGGGTGGCGTGGGAGACCCAGTACTTC. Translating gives CASSHTGVAWETQYF.

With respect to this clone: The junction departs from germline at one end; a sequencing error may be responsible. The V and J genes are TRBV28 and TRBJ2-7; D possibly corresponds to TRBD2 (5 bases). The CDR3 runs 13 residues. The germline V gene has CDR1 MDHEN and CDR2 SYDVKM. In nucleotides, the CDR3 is TGTGCCAGCAGTCCCTCCCCCCGGGGAACCACAGTCTTC. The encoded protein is CASSPSPRGTTVF.